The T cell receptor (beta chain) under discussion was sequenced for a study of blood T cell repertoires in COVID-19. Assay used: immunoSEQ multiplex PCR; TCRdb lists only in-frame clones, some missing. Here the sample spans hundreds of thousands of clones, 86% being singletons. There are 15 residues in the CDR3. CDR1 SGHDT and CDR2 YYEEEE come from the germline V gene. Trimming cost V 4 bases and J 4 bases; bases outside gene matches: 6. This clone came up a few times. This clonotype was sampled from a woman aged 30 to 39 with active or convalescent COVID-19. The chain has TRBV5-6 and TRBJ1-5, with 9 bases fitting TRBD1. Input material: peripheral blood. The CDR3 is CASSTWDRANQPQHF. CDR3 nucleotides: TGTGCCAGCAGCACCTGGGACAGGGCGAATCAGCCCCAGCATTTT.